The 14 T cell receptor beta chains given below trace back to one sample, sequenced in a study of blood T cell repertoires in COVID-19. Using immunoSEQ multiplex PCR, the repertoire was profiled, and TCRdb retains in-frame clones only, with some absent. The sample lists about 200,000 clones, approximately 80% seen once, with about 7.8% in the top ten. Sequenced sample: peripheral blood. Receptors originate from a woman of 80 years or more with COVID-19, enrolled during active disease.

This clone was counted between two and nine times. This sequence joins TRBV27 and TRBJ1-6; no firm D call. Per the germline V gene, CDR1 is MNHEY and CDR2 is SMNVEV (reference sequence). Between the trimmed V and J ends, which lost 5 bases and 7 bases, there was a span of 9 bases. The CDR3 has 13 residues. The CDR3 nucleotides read TGTGCCAGCAGTCCCCTGGAGAATTCACCCCTCCACTTT. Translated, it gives CASSPLENSPLHF.

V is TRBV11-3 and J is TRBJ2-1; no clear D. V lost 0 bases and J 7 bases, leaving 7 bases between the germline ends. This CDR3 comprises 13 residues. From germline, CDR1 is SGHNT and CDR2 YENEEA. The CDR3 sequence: CASSLDRLNEQFF. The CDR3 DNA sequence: TGTGCCAGCAGCTTAGATCGGTTGAATGAGCAGTTCTTC.

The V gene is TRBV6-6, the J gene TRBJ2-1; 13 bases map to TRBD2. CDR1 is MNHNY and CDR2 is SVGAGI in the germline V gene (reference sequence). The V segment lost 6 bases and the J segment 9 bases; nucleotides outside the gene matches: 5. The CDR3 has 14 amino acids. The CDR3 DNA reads TGTGCCAGCAGAACTAGCGGGAGGGCCGGTGAGCAGTTCTTC. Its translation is CASRTSGRAGEQFF.

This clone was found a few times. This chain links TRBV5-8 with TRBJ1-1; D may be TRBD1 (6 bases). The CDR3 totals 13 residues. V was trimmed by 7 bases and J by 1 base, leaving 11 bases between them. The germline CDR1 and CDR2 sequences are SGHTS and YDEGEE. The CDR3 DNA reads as TGTGCCAGCGGACAACAGGGGAACACTGAAGCTTTCTTT. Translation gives CASGQQGNTEAFF. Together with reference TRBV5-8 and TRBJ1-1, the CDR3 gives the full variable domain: EAGVTQSPTHLIKTRGQQATLRCSPISGHTSVYWYQQALGLGLQFLLWYDEGEERNRGNFPPRFSGRQFPNYSSELNVNALELEDSALYLCASGQQGNTEAFFGQGTRLTVV.

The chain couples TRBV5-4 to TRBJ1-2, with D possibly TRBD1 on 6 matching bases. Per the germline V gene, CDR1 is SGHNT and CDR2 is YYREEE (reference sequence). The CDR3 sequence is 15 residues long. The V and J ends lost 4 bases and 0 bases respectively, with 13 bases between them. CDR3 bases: TGTGCCAGCAGCCCAGGACAGTCTTCTAACTATGGCTACACCTTC. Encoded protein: CASSPGQSSNYGYTF.

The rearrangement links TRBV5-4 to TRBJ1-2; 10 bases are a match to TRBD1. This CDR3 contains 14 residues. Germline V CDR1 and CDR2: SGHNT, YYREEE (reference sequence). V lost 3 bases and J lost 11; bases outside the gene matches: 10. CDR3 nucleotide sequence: TGTGCCAGCAGCTCGGACAGGGGGAGAATGAGTTACACCTTC. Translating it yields CASSSDRGRMSYTF.

This chain's CDR3 is CASSLVRGREQETQYF. The CDR3 DNA sequence: TGTGCCAGCAGCTTAGTCCGAGGGAGGGAGCAAGAGACCCAGTACTTC. The chain combines TRBV7-2 with TRBJ2-5, with 7 nucleotides matching TRBD2. V dropped 1 base and J dropped 2; count of bases not matched to a gene: 7. This CDR3 region has 16 residues. The germline gives CDR1 SGHTA, CDR2 FQGNSA.

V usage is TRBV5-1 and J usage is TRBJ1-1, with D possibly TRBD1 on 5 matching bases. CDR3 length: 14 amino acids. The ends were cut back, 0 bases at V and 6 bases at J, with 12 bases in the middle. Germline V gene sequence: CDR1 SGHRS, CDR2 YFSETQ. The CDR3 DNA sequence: TGCGCCAGCAGCTTGGGCAGGGAGGGTGCTGAAGCTTTCTTT. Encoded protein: CASSLGREGAEAFF.

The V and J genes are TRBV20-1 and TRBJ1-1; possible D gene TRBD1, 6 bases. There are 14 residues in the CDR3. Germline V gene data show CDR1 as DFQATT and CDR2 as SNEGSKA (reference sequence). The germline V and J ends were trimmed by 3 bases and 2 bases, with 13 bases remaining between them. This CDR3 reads CSASKGTSNTEAFF. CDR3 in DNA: TGCAGTGCTAGTAAAGGGACATCAAACACTGAAGCTTTCTTT.

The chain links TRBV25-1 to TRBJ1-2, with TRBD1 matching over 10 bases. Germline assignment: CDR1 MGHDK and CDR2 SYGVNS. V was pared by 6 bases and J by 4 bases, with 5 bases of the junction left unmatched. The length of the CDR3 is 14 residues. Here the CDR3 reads CASSDRGRTYGYTF. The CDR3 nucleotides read TGTGCCAGCAGCGACAGGGGGCGCACCTATGGCTACACCTTC.

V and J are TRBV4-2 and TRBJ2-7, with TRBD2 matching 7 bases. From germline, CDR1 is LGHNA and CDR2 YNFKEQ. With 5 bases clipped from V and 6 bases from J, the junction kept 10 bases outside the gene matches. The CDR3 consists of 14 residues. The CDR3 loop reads CASSSSSGRVEQYF. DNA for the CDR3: TGTGCCAGCAGCTCCTCTAGCGGCCGCGTCGAGCAGTACTTC.

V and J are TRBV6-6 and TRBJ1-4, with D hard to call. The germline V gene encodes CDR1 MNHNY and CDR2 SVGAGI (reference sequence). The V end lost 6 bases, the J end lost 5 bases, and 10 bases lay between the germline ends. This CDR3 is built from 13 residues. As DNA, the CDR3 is TGTGCCAGCAGATCGTCCGGGAATGAAAAACTGTTTTTT. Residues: CASRSSGNEKLFF.

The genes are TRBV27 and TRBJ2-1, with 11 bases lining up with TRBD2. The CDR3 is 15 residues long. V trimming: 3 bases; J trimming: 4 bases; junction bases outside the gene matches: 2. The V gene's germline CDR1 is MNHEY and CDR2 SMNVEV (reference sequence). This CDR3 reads CASSFRLAGYNEQFF. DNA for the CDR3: TGTGCCAGCAGTTTCAGACTAGCGGGATACAATGAGCAGTTCTTC.

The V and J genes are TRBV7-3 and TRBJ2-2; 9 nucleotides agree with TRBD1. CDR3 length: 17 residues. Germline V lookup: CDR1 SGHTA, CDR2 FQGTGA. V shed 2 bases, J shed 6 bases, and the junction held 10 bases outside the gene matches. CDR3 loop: CASSLGDTGGAAGELFF. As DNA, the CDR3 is TGTGCCAGCAGCTTAGGGGACACAGGGGGCGCCGCCGGGGAGCTGTTTTTT.